This is a list of T cell receptor beta chains from one sample in a study of blood T cell repertoires in COVID-19. Sequenced by immunoSEQ multiplex PCR; TCRdb stores in-frame clones only, minus some. The sample carries around 200,000 clones, 86% recorded once. The specimen was peripheral blood. The receptor source for this set is a man in his sixties or seventies with active or convalescent COVID-19. Each CDR3 is given with its conserved first and last residue. Fields, in order: clone size, V gene, J gene, D gene, CDR3 DNA, CDR3 protein. D genes are given only for firm matches. Clone size appears in some rows only: once, few, many, or a class for an expanded clone.

NA	TRBV19	TRBJ2-2	NA	TGTGCCAGTAGTTGGGACTTGAACACCGGGGAGCTGTTTTTT	CASSWDLNTGELFF
NA	TRBV7-2	TRBJ2-4	NA	TGTGCCAGCAGCTTGGACAGAGCCAAAAACATTCAGTACTTC	CASSLDRAKNIQYF
NA	TRBV5-8	TRBJ2-1	NA	TGTGCCAGCACCTGGCTGAATGAGCAGTTCTTC	CASTWLNEQFF
NA	TRBV11-2	TRBJ2-7	TRBD2	TGTGCCAGCAGCCCGAGACTAGCGGAAGGCTACGAGCAGTACTTC	CASSPRLAEGYEQYF
NA	TRBV5-4	TRBJ1-2	NA	TGTGCCAGCAGTTCAGACCGGGAGGGTATCTATGGCTACACCTTC	CASSSDREGIYGYTF
NA	TRBV30	TRBJ2-3	TRBD1	TGTGCCTGCACTAAGGGACAGTGGTTGACAGATACGCAGTATTTT	CACTKGQWLTDTQYF
NA	TRBV7-9	TRBJ1-2	TRBD1	TGTGCCAGCAGCGCACAGGGGGCGCAGGACTATGGCTACACCTTC	CASSAQGAQDYGYTF
NA	TRBV12-3/TRBV12-4	TRBJ1-1	NA	TGTGCCAGCAGTTCCGCGGGGAACACTGAAGCTTTCTTT	CASSSAGNTEAFF
few	TRBV7-2	TRBJ1-1	NA	TGTGCCAGCACAGCCTCCAGGCGCACTGAAGCTTTCTTT	CASTASRRTEAFF
NA	TRBV6-2/TRBV6-3	TRBJ1-3	TRBD1	TGTGCCAGCAGTCCCGGGACAGTCAGCCCTGGAAACACCATATATTTT	CASSPGTVSPGNTIYF
NA	TRBV9	TRBJ2-7	NA	TGTGCCAGCAGCGTAGAGGACATCTACGACGAGCAGTACTTC	CASSVEDIYDEQYF
NA	TRBV11-3	TRBJ1-1	TRBD1	TGTGCCAGCAGCCACGGACAGGGGGAGAACACTGAAGCTTTCTTT	CASSHGQGENTEAFF
NA	TRBV13	TRBJ2-1	NA	TGTGCCAGCACTGACGGGGTTGGTGAGCAGTTCTTC	CASTDGVGEQFF
NA	TRBV18	TRBJ2-2	TRBD1	TGTGCCAGCTCACGGACAGGGGGCGTGAACACCGGGGAGCTGTTTTTT	CASSRTGGVNTGELFF
NA	TRBV10-2	TRBJ2-3	TRBD2	TGCGCCAGCAGCCCCCCCGCGGTAGCGGGGGGCACAGATACGCAGTATTTT	CASSPPAVAGGTDTQYF
NA	TRBV19	TRBJ1-6	TRBD1	TGTGCCAGTAGCGCGGACAGGGGCGCTTTTAATTCACCCCTCCACTTT	CASSADRGAFNSPLHF
NA	TRBV5-4	TRBJ1-1	NA	TGTGCCAGCAGCTTGGTCGAGCGGGGACAGAACACTGAAGCTTTCTTT	CASSLVERGQNTEAFF
NA	TRBV27	TRBJ2-7	NA	TGTGCCAGCAGTTCGGGGGGCTCCTACTACGAGCAGTACTTC	CASSSGGSYYEQYF
once	TRBV5-1	TRBJ1-2	NA	TGCGCCAGCAGCTTGGACGGACTATATGGCTACACCTTC	CASSLDGLYGYTF
NA	TRBV24-1	TRBJ2-1	NA	TGTGCCACCAGTGACACAGGGAGCTCCTACAATGAGCAGTTCTTC	CATSDTGSSYNEQFF
NA	TRBV27	TRBJ1-1	NA	TGTGCCAGCAGTTTAATGGGAGTTACTGAAGCTTTCTTT	CASSLMGVTEAFF
NA	TRBV24-1	TRBJ2-1	NA	TGTGCCACCAGTGATCCCCCCGAGGAGTATGAGCAGTTCTTC	CATSDPPEEYEQFF
NA	TRBV4-3	TRBJ1-4	NA	TGCGCCAGCAGCCGTCGTCTCACAGGTCCCACAACTAATGAAAAACTGTTTTTT	CASSRRLTGPTTNEKLFF
NA	TRBV12-5	TRBJ1-1	NA	TGTGCTAGTGGTTTGCCCCCTAACCGTCCTGAAGCTTTCTTT	CASGLPPNRPEAFF
NA	TRBV5-1	TRBJ1-2	NA	TGCGCCAGCAGCCCCAGCGGGTCCCTTCGGGATGGCTACACCTTC	CASSPSGSLRDGYTF
NA	TRBV30	TRBJ1-2	NA	TGTGCCGGAAGACAGAATGGCTACACCTTC	CAGRQNGYTF
once	TRBV13	TRBJ2-3	NA	TGTGCCAGCAGCTTACAGGGGCATCAAGATACGCAGTATTTT	CASSLQGHQDTQYF
few	TRBV13	TRBJ2-7	NA	TGTGCCAGCAGCAGAGGGAGTACCTACGAGCAGTACTTC	CASSRGSTYEQYF
NA	TRBV20-1	TRBJ2-1	TRBD1	TGCAGTGCTCCCAGGACAGGGGAGCAGTTCTTC	CSAPRTGEQFF
NA	TRBV3-1/TRBV3-2	TRBJ1-5	NA	TGTGCCAGCAGCCCCCCGGGGGGTCAGCCCCAGCATTTT	CASSPPGGQPQHF
NA	TRBV15	TRBJ2-2	TRBD1	TGTGCCACCAGGCTACGACAGGGAATGACCGGGGAGCTGTTTTTT	CATRLRQGMTGELFF
NA	TRBV30	TRBJ2-1	NA	TGTGCTACGGACAGTCTCTCCTACAATGAGCAGTTCTTC	CATDSLSYNEQFF
NA	TRBV2	TRBJ1-2	NA	TGTGCCAGCGGATCAACGGGGAGGGGCTGGTCGAACTATGGCTACACCTTC	CASGSTGRGWSNYGYTF
NA	TRBV6-1	TRBJ1-1	NA	TGTGCCAGCAGTGAAAGGACAGACAGTGAAGCTTTCTTT	CASSERTDSEAFF
NA	TRBV25-1	TRBJ2-2	NA	TGTGCCAGCAGTGATTGGGGGGGCCACACCGGGGAGCTGTTTTTT	CASSDWGGHTGELFF
NA	TRBV6-6	TRBJ2-4	NA	TGTGCCAGCAGTTATCAGGACACACCCGCCATCTACTTC	CASSYQDTPAIYF
NA	TRBV27	TRBJ1-2	NA	TGTGCCAGCAGTTCATCCCCCTTTCTACATGGCTACACCTTC	CASSSSPFLHGYTF
NA	TRBV3-1/TRBV3-2	TRBJ1-6	TRBD1	TGTGCCAGCAGCCAAGGGACAGGCCCTAATTCACCCCTCCACTTT	CASSQGTGPNSPLHF
NA	TRBV10-2	TRBJ2-3	TRBD1	TGCGCCAGCAGTGAAGGGACAGGGACCACAGGTACGCAGTATTTT	CASSEGTGTTGTQYF
NA	TRBV3-1/TRBV3-2	TRBJ2-7	TRBD2	TGTGCCAGCAGCCCCCGGGGATCTGGACTAGCGGTAGCCTCTGAGCAGTACTTC	CASSPRGSGLAVASEQYF
NA	TRBV9	TRBJ1-2	TRBD1	TGTGCCAGCAGTGCAGGGGGCAACTATGGCTACACCTTC	CASSAGGNYGYTF
once	TRBV19	TRBJ2-7	NA	TGTGCCAGTTCCCAGGTGGGGAGGAGCTCCTACGAGCAGTACTTC	CASSQVGRSSYEQYF
few	TRBV2	TRBJ1-1	NA	TGTGCCAGCAGTGCCGGGGGGGTCCGGAACACTGAAGCTTTCTTT	CASSAGGVRNTEAFF
NA	TRBV9	TRBJ1-5	NA	TGTGCCAGCAGCGTAGGAGGGCCAAATCAGCCCCAGCATTTT	CASSVGGPNQPQHF
once	TRBV4-1	TRBJ1-2	TRBD1	TGCGCCAGCAGCCCGAGGACAGGGGACGGCTATGGCTACACCTTC	CASSPRTGDGYGYTF
NA	TRBV7-3	TRBJ1-1	NA	TGTGCCAGCAGCTCCACGCTAAGGACAGCCGGGGGGTTGAACACTGAAGCTTTCTTT	CASSSTLRTAGGLNTEAFF
NA	TRBV15	TRBJ2-1	NA	TGTGCCACCAGCAGAGATGGGAGGACTATCAATGAGCAGTTCTTC	CATSRDGRTINEQFF
once	TRBV3-1/TRBV3-2	TRBJ1-2	TRBD1	TGTGCCAGCAGCCGTAGACAGGGCCGAGCCTATGGCTACACCTTC	CASSRRQGRAYGYTF
NA	TRBV6-1	TRBJ1-2	TRBD1	TGTGCCAGCAGTGAAGCGGGGACAGGTCTCTATGGCTACACCTTC	CASSEAGTGLYGYTF
NA	TRBV18	TRBJ1-1	NA	TGTGCCAGCCCTACTCCTCAGGGTAACACTGAAGCTTTCTTT	CASPTPQGNTEAFF
NA	TRBV19	TRBJ2-6	TRBD1	TGTGCCAGTCGAGGGGGCAACTCTGGGGCCAACGTCCTGACTTTC	CASRGGNSGANVLTF
NA	TRBV5-1	TRBJ2-7	TRBD1	TGCGCCAGCAGCTCCCCAGGGGGCCCCTACGAGCAGTACTTC	CASSSPGGPYEQYF
few	TRBV6-5	TRBJ2-5	TRBD2	TGTGCGACGGGAGGGCCGGGAGAGACCCAGTACTTC	CATGGPGETQYF
once	TRBV30	TRBJ1-3	NA	TGTGCCTGGAGAGCGCAGTGGAACACCATATATTTT	CAWRAQWNTIYF
NA	TRBV6-6	TRBJ2-7	NA	TGTGCCAGCGAGGGCAGTTCCTACGAGCAGTACTTC	CASEGSSYEQYF
NA	TRBV6-5	TRBJ1-6	TRBD1	TGTGCCAGCAGCTTTGGACAGGGGGGAAGTTCACCCCTCCACTTT	CASSFGQGGSSPLHF